This entry describes one T cell receptor beta chain. Its specific antigen is unknown. The record has no base qualities; no much larger clone is one base away. This record belongs to a study of blood T cell repertoires in COVID-19 (dated by TCRdb to 2018 to 2021). The study in broad terms: Collaborator samples came from the United States, Italy and Spain and covered acute and convalescent phases of COVID-19. Samples were obtained from the ongoing ImmuneRACE study (first 160 participants) and from about 1,300 subjects provided by 6 global collaborators. Deeply sampled blood TCRbeta repertoires from subjects exposed to, actively infected with, or recovered from COVID-19 were included in the dataset. The material from the prospective study consisted of cDNA or gDNA derived from T cells, B-cell-depleted T cells, or PBMCs. Where available, HLA class I and class II types were obtained from metadata supplied by the sample provider rather than from assay-based typing. The repertoires were made available in a free public database intended to serve as a resource for research on the immune response to SARS-CoV-2. A de-identified subject ID, COVID-19 status, age in years and sex were almost always included in the sample metadata.

Whole blood was collected in K2EDTA tubes by collaborating institutions according to the institutions' own protocols. For TCRbeta analysis, collaborators shipped samples as frozen whole blood, isolated PBMCs, or DNA extracted from either of those sample types. The immunoSEQ Assay, a bias-controlled multiplex PCR, was used to amplify TCRbeta CDR3 regions from genomic DNA. In the original analysis: Within the assay, amplification of reference gene primers was used to estimate how many nucleated cells each sample contained. To quantify the absolute abundance of each unique TCRbeta CDR3 rearrangement, sequence reads were collapsed and filtered. For each sample, productive Simpson clonality was calculated by taking the square root of Simpson's diversity index across productive rearrangements. Here the immuneACCESS table is served through TCRdb, limited to in-frame sequences with V and J called. Missing clones are a known gap in these copies; in checked studies unresolved V genes cover under half, and the rest lacks a known reason. The V and J calls and clone size come from that table; D and trimming were worked out from the DNA. Within this sample are over 55,000 clones, with about 90% of them counted one time only. The ten biggest clones cover just over 8% of the sample.

The germline V gene specifies SNHLY as CDR1 and FYNNEI as CDR2. The V and J ends are trimmed by 6 bases and 4 bases, leaving 10 bases between them. Its CDR3 holds 14 amino acids, cysteine through phenylalanine. Just CDR3 DNA is preserved here, 42 bases in frame from base 1. Paper-wide results and their limitations: The amount of clinical and demographic metadata varied by source and participant and was provided uncurated.

This clonotype originated in a man aged 45-60 years with active COVID-19. The rearrangement combines TRBV2 with TRBJ2-6; a weak D assignment points to TRBD2 (6 bases agree). Sequencing was done on a sample of peripheral blood. The nucleotides read TGTGCCAGCAGGGAGGGGTCAGGGGCCAACGTCCTGACTTTC. This codes for CASREGSGANVLTF.